This paragraph covers one T cell receptor (beta chain) sequence. Generated by immunoSEQ multiplex PCR, the TCRdb table keeps only in-frame clones and is missing some. The profile covers 200,000 to 300,000 clones, with approximately 90% appearing a single time and 0.95% to 1.5% taken by the ten largest. The entry originates in a study of blood T cell repertoires in COVID-19. The germline V gene encodes CDR1 GTSNPN and CDR2 SVGIG (reference sequence). V was clipped by 5 bases and J by 3 bases; unmatched bases: 5. The CDR3 sequence is 14 residues long. The TCR sequence derives from a woman between 40 and 55 years old with acute COVID-19. The sample comprised PBMCs or T cells enriched from blood (not recorded which). This chain connects TRBV30 to TRBJ2-3; 10 bases are shared with TRBD1. CDR3: CAWGLGQGTDTQYF. In DNA, the CDR3 is TGTGCCTGGGGGCTGGGACAGGGGACAGATACGCAGTATTTT. Full variable domain (outside the CDR3, taken from reference TRBV30 and TRBJ2-3): SQTIHQWPATLVQPVGSPLSLECTVEGTSNPNLYWYRQAAGRGLQLLFYSVGIGQISSEVPQNLSASRPQDRQFILSSKKLLLSDSGFYLCAWGLGQGTDTQYFGPGTRLTVL.